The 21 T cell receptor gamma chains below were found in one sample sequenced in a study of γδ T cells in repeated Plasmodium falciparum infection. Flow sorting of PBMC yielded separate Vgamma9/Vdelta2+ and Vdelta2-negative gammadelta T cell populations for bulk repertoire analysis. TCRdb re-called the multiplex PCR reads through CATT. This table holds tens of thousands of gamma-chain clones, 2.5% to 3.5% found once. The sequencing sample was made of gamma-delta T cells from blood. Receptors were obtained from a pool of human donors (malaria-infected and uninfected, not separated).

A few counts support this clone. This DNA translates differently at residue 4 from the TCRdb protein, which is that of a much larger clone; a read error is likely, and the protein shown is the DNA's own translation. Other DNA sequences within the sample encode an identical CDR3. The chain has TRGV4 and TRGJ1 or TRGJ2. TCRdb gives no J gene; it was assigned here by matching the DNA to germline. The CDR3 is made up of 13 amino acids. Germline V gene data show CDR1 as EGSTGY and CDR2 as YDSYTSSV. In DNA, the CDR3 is TGTGCCACCAGGGATGGGGAACTTTATAAGAAACTCTTT. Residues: CATRDGELYKKLF.

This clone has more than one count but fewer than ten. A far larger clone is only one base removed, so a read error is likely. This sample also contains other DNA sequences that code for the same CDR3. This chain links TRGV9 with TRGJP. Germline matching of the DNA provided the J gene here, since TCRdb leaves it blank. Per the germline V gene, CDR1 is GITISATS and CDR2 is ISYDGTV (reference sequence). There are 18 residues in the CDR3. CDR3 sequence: CALWEVLRRELGKKIKVF. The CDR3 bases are TGTGCCTTGTGGGAGGTGCTACGGCGAGAGTTAGGCAAAAAAATCAAGGTATTT.

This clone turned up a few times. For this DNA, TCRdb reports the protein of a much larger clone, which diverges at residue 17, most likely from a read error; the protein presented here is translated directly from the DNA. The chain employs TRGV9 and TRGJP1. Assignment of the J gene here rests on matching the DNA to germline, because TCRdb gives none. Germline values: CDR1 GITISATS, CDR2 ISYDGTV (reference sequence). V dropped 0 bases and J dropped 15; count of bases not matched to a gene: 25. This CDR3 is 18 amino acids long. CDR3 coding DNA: TGTGCCTTGTGGGAGGTGGTGGGAAAAGAGTTGGGCAAAAAAATCAAGATATTT. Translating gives CALWEVVGKELGKKIKIF.

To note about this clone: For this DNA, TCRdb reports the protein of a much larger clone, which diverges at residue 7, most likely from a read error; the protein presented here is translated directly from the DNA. CDR3 protein: CATWDRNYKKLF. The CDR3 nucleotides are TGTGCCACCTGGGACAGGAACTATAAGAAACTCTTT. The genes are TRGV3 and TRGJ1 or TRGJ2. From germline, CDR1 is VTNTFY and CDR2 YDVSTARD (reference sequence). This CDR3 contains 12 residues. Trimming cost V 0 bases and J 7 bases; bases outside gene matches: 3.

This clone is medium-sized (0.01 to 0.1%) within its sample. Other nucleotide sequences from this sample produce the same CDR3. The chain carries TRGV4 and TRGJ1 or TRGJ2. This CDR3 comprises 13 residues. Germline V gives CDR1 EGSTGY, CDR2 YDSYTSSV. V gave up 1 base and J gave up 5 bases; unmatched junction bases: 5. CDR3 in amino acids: CATWDGSNYKKLF. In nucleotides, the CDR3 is TGTGCCACCTGGGATGGTTCCAATTATAAGAAACTCTTT.

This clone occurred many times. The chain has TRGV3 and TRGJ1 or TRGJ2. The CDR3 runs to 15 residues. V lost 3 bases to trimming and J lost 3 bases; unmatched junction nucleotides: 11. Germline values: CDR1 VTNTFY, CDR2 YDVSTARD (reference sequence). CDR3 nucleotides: TGTGCCACCTGGGACTCAGCATACTCTTATTATAAGAAACTCTTT. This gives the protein CATWDSAYSYYKKLF.

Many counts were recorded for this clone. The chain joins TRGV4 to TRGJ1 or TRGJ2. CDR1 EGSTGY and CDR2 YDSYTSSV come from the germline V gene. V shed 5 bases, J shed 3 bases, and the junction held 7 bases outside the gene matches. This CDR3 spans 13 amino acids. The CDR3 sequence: CATWASSYYKKLF. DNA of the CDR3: TGTGCCACCTGGGCCTCGTCTTATTATAAGAAACTCTTT.

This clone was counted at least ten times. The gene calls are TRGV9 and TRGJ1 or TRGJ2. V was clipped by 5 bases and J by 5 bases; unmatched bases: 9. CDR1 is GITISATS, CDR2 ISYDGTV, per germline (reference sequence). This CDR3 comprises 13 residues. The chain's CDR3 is CALWGCNNYKKLF. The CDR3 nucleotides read TGTGCCTTGTGGGGGTGTAATAATTATAAGAAACTCTTT.

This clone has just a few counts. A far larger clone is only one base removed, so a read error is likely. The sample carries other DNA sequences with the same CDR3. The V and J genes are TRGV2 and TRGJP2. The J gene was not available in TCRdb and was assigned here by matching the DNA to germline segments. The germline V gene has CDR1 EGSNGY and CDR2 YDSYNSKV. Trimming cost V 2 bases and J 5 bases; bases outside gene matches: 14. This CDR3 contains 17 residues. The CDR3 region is CATWDDSPEGSDWIKTF. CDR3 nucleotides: TGTGCCACCTGGGACGACTCGCCCGAGGGCAGTGATTGGATCAAGACGTTT.

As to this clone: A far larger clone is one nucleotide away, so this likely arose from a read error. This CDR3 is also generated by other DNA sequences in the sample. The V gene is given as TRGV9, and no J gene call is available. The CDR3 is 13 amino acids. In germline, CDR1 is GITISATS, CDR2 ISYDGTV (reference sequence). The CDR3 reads CALWEGFAYKKLF. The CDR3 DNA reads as TGTGCCTTGTGGGAGGGCTTTGCTTATAAAAAACTCTTT.

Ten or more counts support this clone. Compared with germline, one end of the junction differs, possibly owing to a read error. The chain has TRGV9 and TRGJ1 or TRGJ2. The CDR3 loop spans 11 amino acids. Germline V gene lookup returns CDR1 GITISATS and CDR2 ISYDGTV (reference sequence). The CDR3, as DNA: TGTGCCTTGTGGGAGGTGTCCTGTTTCGTTTTT. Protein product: CALWEVSCFVF.

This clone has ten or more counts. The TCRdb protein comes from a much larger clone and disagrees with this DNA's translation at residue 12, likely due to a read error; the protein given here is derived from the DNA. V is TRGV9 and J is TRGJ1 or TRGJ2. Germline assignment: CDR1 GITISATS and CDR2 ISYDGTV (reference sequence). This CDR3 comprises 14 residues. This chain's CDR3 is CALWEVGYYYKELF. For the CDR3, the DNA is TGTGCCTTGTGGGAGGTGGGGTATTATTATAAGGAACTCTTT.

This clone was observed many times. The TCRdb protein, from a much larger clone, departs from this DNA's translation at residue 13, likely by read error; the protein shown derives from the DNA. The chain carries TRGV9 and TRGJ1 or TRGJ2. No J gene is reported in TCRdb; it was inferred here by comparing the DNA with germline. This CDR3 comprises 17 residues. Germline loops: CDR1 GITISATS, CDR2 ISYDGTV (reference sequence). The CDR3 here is CALWEPTTPWNYCKKLF. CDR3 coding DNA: TGTGCCTTGTGGGAGCCAACAACCCCCTGGAATTATTGTAAGAAACTCTTT.

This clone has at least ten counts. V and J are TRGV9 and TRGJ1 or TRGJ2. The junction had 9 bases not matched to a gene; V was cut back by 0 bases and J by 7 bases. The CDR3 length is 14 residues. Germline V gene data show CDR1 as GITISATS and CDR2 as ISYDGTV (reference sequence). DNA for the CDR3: TGTGCCTTGTGGGAGGTGCGGTGGGAATATAAGAAACTCTTT. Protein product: CALWEVRWEYKKLF.

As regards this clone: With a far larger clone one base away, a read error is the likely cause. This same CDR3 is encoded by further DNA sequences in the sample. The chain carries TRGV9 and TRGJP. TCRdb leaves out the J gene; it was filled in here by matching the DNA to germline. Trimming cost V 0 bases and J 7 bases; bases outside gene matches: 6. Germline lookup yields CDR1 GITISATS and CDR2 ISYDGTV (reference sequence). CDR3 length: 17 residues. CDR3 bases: TGTGCCTTGTGGGAGGTGCATAAGGAGTTGGGCAAAAAAATCAAGGTATTT. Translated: CALWEVHKELGKKIKVF.

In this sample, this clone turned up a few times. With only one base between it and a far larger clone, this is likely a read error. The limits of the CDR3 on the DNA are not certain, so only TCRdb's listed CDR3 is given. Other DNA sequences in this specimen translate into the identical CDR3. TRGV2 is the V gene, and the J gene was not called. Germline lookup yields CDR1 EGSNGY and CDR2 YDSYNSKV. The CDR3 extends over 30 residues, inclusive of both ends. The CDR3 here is CATWDGAIRNSLAVEQHLLSQVSIGRIQHF.

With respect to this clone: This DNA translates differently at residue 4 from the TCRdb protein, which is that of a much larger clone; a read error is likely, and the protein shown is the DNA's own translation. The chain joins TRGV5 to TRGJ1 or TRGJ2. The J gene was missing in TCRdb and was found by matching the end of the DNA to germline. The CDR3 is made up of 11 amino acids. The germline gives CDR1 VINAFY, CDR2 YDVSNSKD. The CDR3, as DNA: TGTGCCACCGGGGACGGCCCAGAGAAACTCTTT. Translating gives CATGDGPEKLF.

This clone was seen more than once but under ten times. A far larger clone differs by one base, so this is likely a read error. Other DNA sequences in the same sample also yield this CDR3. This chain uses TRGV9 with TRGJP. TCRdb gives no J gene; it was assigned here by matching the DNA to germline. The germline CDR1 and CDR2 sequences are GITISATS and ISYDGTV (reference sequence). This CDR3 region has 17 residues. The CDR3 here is CALWEGPRELGKKIKVF. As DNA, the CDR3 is TGCGCCTTGTGGGAGGGCCCCCGAGAGTTGGGCAAAAAAATCAAGGTATTT.

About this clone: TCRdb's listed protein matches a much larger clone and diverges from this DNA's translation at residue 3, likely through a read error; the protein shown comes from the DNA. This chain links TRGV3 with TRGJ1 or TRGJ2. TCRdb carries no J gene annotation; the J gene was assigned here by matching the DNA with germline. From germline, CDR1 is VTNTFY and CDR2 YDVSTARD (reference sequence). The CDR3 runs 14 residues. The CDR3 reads CAAWDRPGNYKKLF. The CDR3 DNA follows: TGTGCCGCCTGGGACAGGCCTGGGAATTATAAGAAACTCTTT.

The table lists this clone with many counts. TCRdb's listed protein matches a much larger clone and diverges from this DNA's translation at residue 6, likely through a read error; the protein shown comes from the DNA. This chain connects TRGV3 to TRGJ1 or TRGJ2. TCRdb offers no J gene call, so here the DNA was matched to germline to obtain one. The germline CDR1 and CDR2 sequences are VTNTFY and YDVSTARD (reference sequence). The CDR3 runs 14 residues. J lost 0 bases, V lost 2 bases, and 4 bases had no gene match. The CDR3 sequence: CATWDKQNYYKKLF. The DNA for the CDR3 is TGTGCCACCTGGGACAAACAGAATTATTATAAGAAACTCTTT.

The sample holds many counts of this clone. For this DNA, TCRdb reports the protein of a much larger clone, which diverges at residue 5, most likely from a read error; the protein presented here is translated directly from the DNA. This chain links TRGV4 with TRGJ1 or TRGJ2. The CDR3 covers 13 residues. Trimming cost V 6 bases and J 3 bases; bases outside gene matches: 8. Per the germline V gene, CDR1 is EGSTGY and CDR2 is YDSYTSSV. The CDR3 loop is CATWNARYYKKLF. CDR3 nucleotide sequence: TGTGCCACCTGGAATGCCCGTTATTATAAGAAACTCTTT.